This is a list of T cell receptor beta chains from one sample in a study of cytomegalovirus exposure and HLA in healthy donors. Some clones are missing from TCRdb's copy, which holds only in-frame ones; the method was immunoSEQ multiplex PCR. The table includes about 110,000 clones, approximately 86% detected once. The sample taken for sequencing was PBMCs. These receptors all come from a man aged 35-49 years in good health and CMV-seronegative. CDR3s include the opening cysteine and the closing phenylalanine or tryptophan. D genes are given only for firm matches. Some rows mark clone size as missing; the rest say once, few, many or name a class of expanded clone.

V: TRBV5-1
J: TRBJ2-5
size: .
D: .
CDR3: CASSLALGPQRETQYF
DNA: TGCGCCAGCAGCTTGGCCTTAGGCCCTCAGCGGGAGACCCAGTACTTC

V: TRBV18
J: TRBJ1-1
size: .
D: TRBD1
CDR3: CASSRTGNTEAFF
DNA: TGTGCCAGCTCACGGACAGGGAACACTGAAGCTTTCTTT

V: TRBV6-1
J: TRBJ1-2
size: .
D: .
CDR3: CASSPRGGETYGYTF
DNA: TGTGCCAGCAGTCCGCGGGGAGGGGAGACCTATGGCTACACCTTC

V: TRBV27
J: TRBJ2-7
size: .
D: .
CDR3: CASAPGHKDYEQYF
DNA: TGTGCCAGCGCACCCGGACATAAAGACTACGAGCAGTACTTC

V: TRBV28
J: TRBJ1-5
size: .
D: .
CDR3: CASTPGGTNQPQHF
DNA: TGTGCCAGCACCCCGGGAGGAACCAATCAGCCCCAGCATTTT

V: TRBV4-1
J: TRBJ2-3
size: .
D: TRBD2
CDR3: CASSQDMASGGNTQYF
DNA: TGCGCCAGCAGCCAAGATATGGCTAGCGGGGGTAATACGCAGTATTTT

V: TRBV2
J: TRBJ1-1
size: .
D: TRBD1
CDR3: CASQLKQGITEAFF
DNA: TGTGCCAGCCAGCTAAAACAGGGGATCACTGAAGCTTTCTTT

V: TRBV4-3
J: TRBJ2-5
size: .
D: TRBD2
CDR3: CASSQEAGEQTQYF
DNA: TGCGCCAGCAGCCAAGAGGCGGGGGAACAGACCCAGTACTTC

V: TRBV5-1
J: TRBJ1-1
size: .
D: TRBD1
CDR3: CASSLIGTVGPMNTEAFF
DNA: TGCGCCAGCAGCTTGATCGGGACAGTTGGTCCAATGAACACTGAAGCTTTCTTT

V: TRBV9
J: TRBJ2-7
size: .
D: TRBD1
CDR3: CASSTQSGTGGEQYF
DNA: TGTGCCAGCAGCACACAATCCGGGACAGGGGGCGAGCAGTACTTC

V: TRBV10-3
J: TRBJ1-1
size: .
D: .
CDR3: CAISGAEPNTEAFF
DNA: TGTGCCATCAGTGGGGCAGAACCGAACACTGAAGCTTTCTTT

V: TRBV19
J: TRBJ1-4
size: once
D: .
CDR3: CASKPQALTTNEKLFF
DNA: TGTGCCAGTAAACCCCAGGCCTTAACAACTAATGAAAAACTGTTTTTT

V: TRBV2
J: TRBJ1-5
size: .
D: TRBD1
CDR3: CASSQQGGNQPQHF
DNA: TGTGCCAGCAGTCAACAGGGGGGCAATCAGCCCCAGCATTTT

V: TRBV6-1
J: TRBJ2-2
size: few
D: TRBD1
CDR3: CASTSGQGANGELFF
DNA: TGTGCCAGCACCTCCGGACAGGGGGCGAACGGGGAGCTGTTTTTT

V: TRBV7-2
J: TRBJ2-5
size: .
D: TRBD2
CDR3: CASSFRRGRGGQETQYF
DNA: TGTGCCAGCAGCTTTCGTCGGGGACGGGGGGGGCAAGAGACCCAGTACTTC

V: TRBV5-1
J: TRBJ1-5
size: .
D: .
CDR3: CASSLGQNSNQPQHF
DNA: TGCGCCAGCAGCTTGGGACAGAATAGCAATCAGCCCCAGCATTTT

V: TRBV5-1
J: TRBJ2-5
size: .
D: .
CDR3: CASSLGAEETQYF
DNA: TGCGCCAGCAGCTTGGGCGCGGAAGAGACCCAGTACTTC

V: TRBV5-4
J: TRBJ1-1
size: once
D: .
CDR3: CASSRELGTEAFF
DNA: TGTGCCAGCAGCAGGGAGTTGGGCACTGAAGCTTTCTTT

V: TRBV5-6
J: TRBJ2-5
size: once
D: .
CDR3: CASSLDGPRGTQYF
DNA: TGTGCCAGCAGCTTGGATGGCCCGCGGGGGACCCAGTACTTC

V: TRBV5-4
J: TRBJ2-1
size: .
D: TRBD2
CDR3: CASSTRLADYNEQFF
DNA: TGTGCCAGCAGCACGCGACTAGCAGATTACAATGAGCAGTTCTTC

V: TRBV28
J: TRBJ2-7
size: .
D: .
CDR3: CASGPRVGQYF
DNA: TGTGCCAGCGGGCCGCGGGTGGGGCAGTACTTC

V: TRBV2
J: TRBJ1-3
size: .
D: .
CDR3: CASAPQGIFSGNTIYF
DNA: TGTGCCAGCGCGCCCCAGGGGATCTTCTCTGGAAACACCATATATTTT

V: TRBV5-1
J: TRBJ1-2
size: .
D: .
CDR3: CASSAAGTKYGYTF
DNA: TGCGCCAGCAGCGCCGCCGGGACAAAGTATGGCTACACCTTC

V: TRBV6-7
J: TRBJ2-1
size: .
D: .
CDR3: CASSYRDSRDEQFF
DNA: TGTGCCAGCAGTTACCGGGACTCGAGGGATGAGCAGTTCTTC

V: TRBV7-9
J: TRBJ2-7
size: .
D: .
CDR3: CASSPPTGNPADYEQYF
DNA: TGTGCCAGCAGCCCCCCAACAGGGAACCCAGCCGATTACGAGCAGTACTTC

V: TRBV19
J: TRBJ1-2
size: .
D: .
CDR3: CASSIPRGSLHGYTF
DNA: TGTGCCAGTAGTATACCTAGGGGGTCACTTCATGGCTACACCTTC

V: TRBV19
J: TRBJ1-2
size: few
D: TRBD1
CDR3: CASSMGTGGFRGYTF
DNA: TGTGCCAGTAGTATGGGAACAGGGGGCTTCAGGGGCTACACCTTC

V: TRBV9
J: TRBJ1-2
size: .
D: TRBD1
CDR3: CASATGSGSNYGYTF
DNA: TGTGCCAGCGCGACAGGGTCCGGATCTAACTATGGCTACACCTTC

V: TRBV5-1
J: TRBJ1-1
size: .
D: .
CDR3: CASSFRVSAEAFF
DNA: TGCGCCAGCAGCTTCAGGGTGAGCGCTGAAGCTTTCTTT

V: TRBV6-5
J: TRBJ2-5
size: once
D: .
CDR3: CASSWVLGGQETQYF
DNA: TGTGCCAGCAGTTGGGTTCTTGGGGGGCAAGAGACCCAGTACTTC

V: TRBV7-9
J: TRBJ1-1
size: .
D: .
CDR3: CASSRSSGNPRMNTEAFF
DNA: TGTGCCAGCAGCCGGAGCAGTGGAAATCCTCGAATGAACACTGAAGCTTTCTTT

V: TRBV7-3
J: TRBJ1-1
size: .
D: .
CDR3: CASSSYPGEVTEAFF
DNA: TGTGCCAGCAGCTCATACCCGGGGGAGGTCACTGAAGCTTTCTTT

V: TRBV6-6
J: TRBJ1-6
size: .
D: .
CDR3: CATSGTQNSPLHF
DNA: TGTGCCACCTCCGGGACTCAAAATTCACCCCTCCACTTT

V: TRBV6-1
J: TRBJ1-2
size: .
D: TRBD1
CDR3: CASSEAPGGAGGYTF
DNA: TGTGCCAGCAGTGAGGCCCCAGGGGGCGCGGGTGGCTACACCTTC

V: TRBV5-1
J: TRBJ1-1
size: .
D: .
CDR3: CASSSSRGNTEAFF
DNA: TGCGCCAGCAGCTCGTCAAGAGGGAACACTGAAGCTTTCTTT

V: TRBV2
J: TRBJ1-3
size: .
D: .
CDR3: CASSPDSLEYSGNTIYF
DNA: TGTGCCAGCAGTCCCGACAGTTTGGAATACTCTGGAAACACCATATATTTT

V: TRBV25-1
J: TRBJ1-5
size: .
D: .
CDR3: CASSSFLGGPREPQHF
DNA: TGTGCCAGCAGTTCATTTCTGGGGGGGCCCAGGGAGCCCCAGCATTTT

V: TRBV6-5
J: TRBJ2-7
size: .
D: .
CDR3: CASRRPGYTYEQYF
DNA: TGTGCCAGCAGGCGTCCGGGATACACCTACGAGCAGTACTTC

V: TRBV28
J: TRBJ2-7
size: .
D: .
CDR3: CASSTGGRDEQYF
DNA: TGTGCCAGCAGCACAGGGGGGAGGGACGAGCAGTACTTC

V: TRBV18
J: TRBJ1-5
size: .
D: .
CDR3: CASSSLSGGDQPQHF
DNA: TGTGCCAGCTCATCCCTGTCGGGTGGAGACCAGCCCCAGCATTTT

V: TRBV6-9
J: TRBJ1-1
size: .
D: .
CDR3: CASSYHPGRGGNTEAFF
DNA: TGTGCCAGCAGTTACCATCCCGGGAGGGGGGGGAACACTGAAGCTTTCTTT

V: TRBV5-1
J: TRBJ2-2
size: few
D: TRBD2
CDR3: CASSSPGLAGGPNGELFF
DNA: TGCGCCAGCAGCAGCCCGGGACTAGCGGGGGGGCCTAACGGGGAGCTGTTTTTT

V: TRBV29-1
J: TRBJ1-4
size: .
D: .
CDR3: CSVRDEKLFF
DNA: TGCAGCGTTAGAGATGAAAAACTGTTTTTT

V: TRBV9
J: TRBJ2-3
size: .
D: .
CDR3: CASSILDSTDTQYF
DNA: TGTGCCAGCAGCATTCTCGACTCTACAGATACGCAGTATTTT

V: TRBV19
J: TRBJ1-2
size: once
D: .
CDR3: CATSEGGGYTF
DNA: TGTGCCACCTCAGAGGGCGGTGGCTACACCTTC

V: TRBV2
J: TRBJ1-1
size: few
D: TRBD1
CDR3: CASSRQGRDTEAFF
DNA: TGTGCCAGCAGTAGACAGGGGAGGGACACTGAAGCTTTCTTT

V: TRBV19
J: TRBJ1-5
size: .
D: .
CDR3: CASRRGNQPQHF
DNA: TGTGCCAGTAGGCGGGGCAATCAGCCCCAGCATTTT

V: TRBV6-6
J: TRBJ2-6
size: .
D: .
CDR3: CASSYSGRSGANVLTF
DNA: TGTGCCAGCAGTTACTCGGGGAGGTCCGGGGCCAACGTCCTGACTTTC

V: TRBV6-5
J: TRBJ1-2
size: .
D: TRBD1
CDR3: CASRRQGDDYTF
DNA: TGTGCCAGCAGACGACAGGGGGACGACTACACCTTC

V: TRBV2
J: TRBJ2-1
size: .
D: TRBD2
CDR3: CASRTRERGNEQFF
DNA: TGTGCCAGCCGGACTAGGGAGCGCGGCAATGAGCAGTTCTTC